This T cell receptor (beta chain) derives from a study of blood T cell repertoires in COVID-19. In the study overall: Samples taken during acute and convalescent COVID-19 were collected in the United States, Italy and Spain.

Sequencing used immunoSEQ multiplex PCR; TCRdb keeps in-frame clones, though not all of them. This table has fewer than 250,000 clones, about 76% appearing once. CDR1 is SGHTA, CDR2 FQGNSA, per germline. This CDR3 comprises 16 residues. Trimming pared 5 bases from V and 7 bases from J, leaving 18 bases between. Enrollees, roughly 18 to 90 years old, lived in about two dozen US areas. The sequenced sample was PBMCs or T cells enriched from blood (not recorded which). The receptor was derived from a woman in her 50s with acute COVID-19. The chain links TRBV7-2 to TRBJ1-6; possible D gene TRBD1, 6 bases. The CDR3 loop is CASSPPGGRSNSPLHF. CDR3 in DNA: TGTGCCAGCAGCCCACCCGGGGGGCGGAGCAATTCACCCCTCCACTTT.